This T cell receptor (beta chain) derives from a study of cytomegalovirus exposure and HLA in healthy donors. This CDR3 region has 10 residues. V lost 5 bases, J lost 8 bases, and 4 bases lay in between. CDR1 and CDR2 from the germline V gene are SNHLY and FYNNEI. 60 Vbeta and 13 Jbeta primers were used in PCR. TCRdb keeps only in-frame clones here, not all; method: immunoSEQ multiplex PCR. Found here are 85,000 to 130,000 clones, 60% to 80% of them singletons; the top ten hold 2.5%. The TCR comes from a man aged 35 to 55 in good health and CMV-seronegative. The chain couples TRBV2 to TRBJ2-1; D not certain. Sequencing was carried out using PBMCs. CDR3 coding DNA: TGTGCCAGCAGTACACATGAGCAGTTCTTC. The encoded protein is CASSTHEQFF.